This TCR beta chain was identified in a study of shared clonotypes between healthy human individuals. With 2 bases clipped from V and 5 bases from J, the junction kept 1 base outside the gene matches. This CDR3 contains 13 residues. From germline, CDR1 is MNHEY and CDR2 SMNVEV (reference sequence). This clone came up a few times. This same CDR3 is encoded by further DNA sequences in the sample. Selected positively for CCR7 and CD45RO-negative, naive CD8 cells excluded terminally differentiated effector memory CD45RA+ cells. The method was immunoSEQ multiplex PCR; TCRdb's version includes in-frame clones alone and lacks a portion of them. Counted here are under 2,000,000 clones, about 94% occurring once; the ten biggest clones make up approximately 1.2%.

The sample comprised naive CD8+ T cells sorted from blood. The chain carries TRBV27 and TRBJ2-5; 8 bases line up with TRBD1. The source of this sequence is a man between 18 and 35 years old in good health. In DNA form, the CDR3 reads TGTGCCAGCAGTTTACGGACAGGGGAGACCCAGTACTTC. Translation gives CASSLRTGETQYF.